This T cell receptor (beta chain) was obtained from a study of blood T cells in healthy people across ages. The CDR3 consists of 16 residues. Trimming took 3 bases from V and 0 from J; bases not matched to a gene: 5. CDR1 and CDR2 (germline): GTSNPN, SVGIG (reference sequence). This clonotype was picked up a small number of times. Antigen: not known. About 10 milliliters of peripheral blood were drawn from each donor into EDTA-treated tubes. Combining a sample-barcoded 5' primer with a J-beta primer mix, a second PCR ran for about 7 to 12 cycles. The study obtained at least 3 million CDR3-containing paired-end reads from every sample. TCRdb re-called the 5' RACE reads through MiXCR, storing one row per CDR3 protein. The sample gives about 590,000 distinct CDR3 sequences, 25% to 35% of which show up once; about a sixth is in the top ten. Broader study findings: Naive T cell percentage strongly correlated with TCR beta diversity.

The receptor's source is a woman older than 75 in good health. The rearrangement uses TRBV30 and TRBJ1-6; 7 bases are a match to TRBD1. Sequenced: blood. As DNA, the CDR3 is TGTGCCTGGAGCCCTGCAGGGGGCTCCTATAATTCACCCCTCCACTTT. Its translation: CAWSPAGGSYNSPLHF.